The 10 T cell receptor beta chains presented below share a single source sample, sequenced in a study of T cells after posttransplantation cyclophosphamide. Cyclophosphamide on days +3 and +4 followed busulfan-fludarabine conditioning and a marrow graft. Method: immunoSEQ multiplex PCR; TCRdb's copy keeps in-frame clones and lacks some. The table shows 10,000 to 13,000 clones, with around nine tenths occurring only once. This material consisted of CD4+ T cells sorted from PBMCs, taken after allogeneic stem cell transplant with posttransplant cyclophosphamide. The receptors derive from a male patient aged 30 to 39 who received an allogeneic stem cell transplant from a related donor, was CMV-positive, and had acute GVHD only. The T cells may come from the graft donor.

The genes are TRBV7-9 and TRBJ1-2; D not resolved. Between the trimmed V and J ends, which lost 7 bases and 5 bases, there was a span of 20 bases. This CDR3 comprises 15 residues. Germline CDR1 reads SEHNR; CDR2 reads FQNEAQ (reference sequence). DNA of the CDR3: TGTGCCAGCACCCTTGATAACGGGGAGGTTTATGGCTACACCTTC. As protein: CASTLDNGEVYGYTF.

The J gene is TRBJ1-1, the V gene TRBV6-5; 9 bases map to TRBD1. With V trimmed by 6 bases and J by 8 bases, 10 bases remained unmatched. Germline CDR1 is MNHEY and CDR2 is SVGAGI. The CDR3 spans 14 residues. The CDR3 is CASRRGQGSFEAFF. The CDR3, as DNA: TGTGCCAGCAGGCGGGGACAGGGTAGTTTCGAAGCTTTCTTT.

This clone came up once. This rearrangement joins TRBV7-2 to TRBJ2-1; D uncertain. The CDR3 consists of 14 residues. Looked up from germline, CDR1 is SGHTA and CDR2 is FQGNSA. Deletions cut 1 base from V and 8 bases from J, with 12 bases between. CDR3 in DNA: TGTGCCAGCAGCTTAGGTCCGGGTACGGATGAGCAGTTCTTC. Translation: CASSLGPGTDEQFF.

The rearrangement links TRBV7-2 to TRBJ1-6; possibly TRBD1 for D (6 bases). In germline, CDR1 is SGHTA, CDR2 FQGNSA. V lost 2 bases and J lost 10, with 18 bases in between. CDR3 length: 16 residues. CDR3 amino acids: CASSLYGRQQGSPLHF. CDR3 nucleotides: TGTGCCAGCAGCTTATACGGGCGGCAGCAGGGGTCACCCCTCCACTTT.

The chain is built from TRBV7-9 and TRBJ2-3, with TRBD1 matching over 8 bases. Germline CDR1 is SEHNR and CDR2 is FQNEAQ (reference sequence). The CDR3 totals 15 residues. Trimming cost V 4 bases and J 2 bases; bases outside gene matches: 5. CDR3 DNA sequence: TGTGCCAGCAGCTCCCAGGGGGCTCTCACAGATACGCAGTATTTT. It is translated as CASSSQGALTDTQYF.

V usage is TRBV28 and J usage is TRBJ1-2; D is unclear. V lost 6 bases to trimming and J lost 6 bases, with 14 bases between them. This CDR3 comprises 13 residues. Germline loops: CDR1 MDHEN, CDR2 SYDVKM. The CDR3 DNA sequence: TGTGCCAGCAGCCCCCCGGCCCGGGATGGCTACACCTTC. It encodes CASSPPARDGYTF.

This chain joins TRBV7-2 and TRBJ1-5; D is uncertain. This CDR3 comprises 15 residues. Germline CDR1 SGHTA, CDR2 FQGNSA. Trimming took off 1 base at V and 3 bases at J, with 10 bases between the two ends. The CDR3 nucleotides are TGTGCCAGCAGCTTAGGTTCAGGATACAATCAGCCCCAGCATTTT. Amino acids: CASSLGSGYNQPQHF.

Comment on this clone: Other DNA sequences in the sample encode the same CDR3. V is TRBV5-1 and J is TRBJ1-1; D is ambiguous. V gave up 0 bases and J gave up 5 bases, with 11 bases separating them. Germline V gene sequence: CDR1 SGHRS, CDR2 YFSETQ. CDR3 size: 14 residues. CDR3 bases: TGCGCCAGCAGCTTGGCCGGTGGAGGGACTGAAGCTTTCTTT. Translated: CASSLAGGGTEAFF. The whole variable domain, remainder taken from reference TRBV5-1 and TRBJ1-1, is KAGVTQTPRYLIKTRGQQVTLSCSPISGHRSVSWYQQTPGQGLQFLFEYFSETQRNKGNFPGRFSGRQFSNSRSEMNVSTLELGDSALYLCASSLAGGGTEAFFGQGTRLTVV.

The rearrangement links TRBV5-1 to TRBJ2-7; TRBD1 matches at 7 bases. Germline CDR1 and CDR2: SGHRS and YFSETQ. Germline trimming cut 4 bases from V and 4 bases from J; bases unmatched to any gene: 11. This CDR3 region has 15 residues. The CDR3 sequence is CASSTGSRDSYEQYF. The CDR3 bases are TGCGCCAGCAGCACCGGCTCCCGGGACAGTTACGAGCAGTACTTC.

About this clone: The sample carries other DNA sequences with the same CDR3. The chain employs TRBV7-9 and TRBJ1-6; D remains ambiguous. The CDR3 is made up of 15 amino acids. The V gene's germline CDR1 is SEHNR and CDR2 FQNEAQ (reference sequence). The V and J ends lost 5 bases and 0 bases respectively, with 8 bases between them. The CDR3 is CASSLSNSYNSPLHF. The DNA of the CDR3 is TGTGCCAGCAGCCTGTCTAACTCCTATAATTCACCCCTCCACTTT.